This entry is about one TCR beta chain. Its antigen is not identified. Using unique molecular identifiers, the investigators prepared the TCRbeta library. TCRdb reanalysed the PCR reads using MiXCR and keeps one entry per CDR3 protein. The sample contains 500,000 to 750,000 distinct CDR3 sequences, roughly 30% of which appear only once. The data derive from a study of T-cell reconstitution after alpha-beta-depleted transplantation in children. General study points: The authors attributed T-cell counts and diversity one year after transplant mostly to newly produced T cells. The origin of high day-60 TCRbeta diversity in some patients lay in surviving recipient T cells and thymic progenitors. There were reportedly several hundred expanded graft clones from which alpha-beta T cells came about two months after transplant.

V gave up 3 bases and J gave up 5 bases; unmatched junction bases: 16. This CDR3 contains 18 residues. Germline CDR1 KGHSH, CDR2 LQKENI. The sample consisted of PBMCs, taken before TCRalphabeta/CD19-depleted stem cell transplant. This TCR was recovered from a boy in the first two years of life with Wiskott-Aldrich syndrome, due to receive a stem cell transplant. J is TRBJ1-1 and V is TRBV18; 9 bases are a match to TRBD1. The CDR3 DNA is TGTGCCAGCTCACCGGGCCCCGGGACAGGGCTAGTTTGGACTGAAGCTTTCTTT. It specifies CASSPGPGTGLVWTEAFF.